Each of the 25 T cell receptor beta chains below was sequenced from the same sample in a study of blood T cells in healthy people across ages. Alongside a J-beta primer mix, a sample-barcoded 5' primer served in a second PCR lasting roughly 7 to 11 cycles. TCRdb redid the calling of the 5' RACE reads with MiXCR, one entry per CDR3 protein. Of 650,000 to 900,000 distinct CDR3 sequences detected, approximately 65% appear once; the ten largest clones hold around a quarter. The sequenced sample was blood. The origin of the receptors is a man aged 25 to 45 in good health.

This chain uses TRBV24-1 with TRBJ2-1; 9 bases line up with TRBD1. This CDR3 spans 15 amino acids. Trimming cost V 4 bases and J 3 bases; bases outside gene matches: 3. The germline V gene has CDR1 KGHDR and CDR2 SFDVKD. CDR3 coding DNA: TGTGCCACCAGTGACCGGACAGGGGTCTACAATGAGCAGTTCTTC. Encoded protein: CATSDRTGVYNEQFF.

This clonotype was seen a handful of times. The genes are TRBV11-1 and TRBJ2-6, with D tentatively TRBD1 (6 bases). Germline CDR1 reads SGHAT; CDR2 reads FQDESV (reference sequence). The CDR3 is 17 amino acids. V lost 6 bases to trimming and J lost 1 base, with 16 bases between them. The CDR3 DNA follows: TGTGCCAGCAGTTCACTGGACAGACCTTCTGGGGCCAACGTCCTGACTTTC. This codes for CASSSLDRPSGANVLTF.

This chain links TRBV29-1 with TRBJ2-5; TRBD2 agrees at 7 bases. Unmatched junction bases numbered 9, after V lost 3 bases and J lost 11 bases. CDR3 length: 12 residues. The germline gives CDR1 SQVTM, CDR2 ANQGSEA. The chain's CDR3 is CSVEGREFEQYF. Here the CDR3 DNA reads TGCAGCGTTGAGGGGCGGGAGTTTGAGCAGTACTTC.

The chain combines TRBV20-1 with TRBJ2-1; the D is unclear. CDR1 and CDR2 (germline): DFQATT, SNEGSKA (reference sequence). Trimming removed 1 base from V and 10 bases from J, with 8 bases in between. This CDR3 is 11 amino acids long. In DNA form, the CDR3 reads TGCAGTGCTAGAGTTGGCTTAGAGCAGTTCTTC. This encodes CSARVGLEQFF.

V is TRBV7-2 and J is TRBJ2-5; no clear D gene. From germline, CDR1 is SGHTA and CDR2 FQGNSA. The length of the CDR3 is 12 residues. Trimming took 2 bases from V and 5 from J, leaving 6 bases between them. CDR3 bases: TGTGCCAGCAGCTTAATGCGGGAGACCCAGTACTTC. Translated, it gives CASSLMRETQYF. Full variable domain (missing parts from reference TRBV7-2 and TRBJ2-5): GAGVSQSPSNKVTEKGKDVELRCDPISGHTALYWYRQSLGQGLEFLIYFQGNSAPDKSGLPSDRFSAERTGGSVSTLTIQRTQQEDSAVYLCASSLMRETQYFGPGTRLLVL.

The V and J genes are TRBV29-1 and TRBJ1-2; D unclear. Trimming removed 6 bases at V and 0 bases at J, with 14 bases between. Per the germline V gene, CDR1 is SQVTM and CDR2 is ANQGSEA. CDR3 length equals 14 residues. CDR3 sequence: CSVGWQEPNYGYTF. The CDR3 DNA reads as TGCAGCGTAGGATGGCAGGAACCTAACTATGGCTACACCTTC.

The V call is TRBV29-1, the J call TRBJ1-3; maybe TRBD1 (6 bases). The CDR3 sequence is 15 residues long. V lost 4 bases and J 1 base, leaving 14 bases between the germline ends. Germline V lookup: CDR1 SQVTM, CDR2 ANQGSEA. CDR3 nucleotides: TGCAGCGTTGCCGGACAGAGTATTTCTGGAAACACCATATATTTT. Its protein product is CSVAGQSISGNTIYF. Full variable domain (remainder filled in from reference TRBV29-1 and TRBJ1-3): SAVISQKPSRDICQRGTSLTIQCQVDSQVTMMFWYRQQPGQSLTLIATANQGSEATYESGFVIDKFPISRPNLTFSTLTVSNMSPEDSSIYLCSVAGQSISGNTIYFGEGSWLTVV.

As to this clonotype: At one end, the junction sequence differs from germline, possibly due to a read error. This chain joins TRBV6-5 and TRBJ2-4, with 9 bases that match TRBD1. In germline, CDR1 is MNHEY, CDR2 SVGAGI. CDR3 size: 14 residues. The CDR3 here is CAGSRDREQNIQYF. DNA of the CDR3: TGTGCCGGCAGCCGGGACAGGGAACAAAACATTCAGTACTTC.

This clonotype turned up a few times. J is TRBJ2-5 and V is TRBV7-9, with D uncertain. The V end lost 1 base, the J end lost 4 bases, and 7 bases lay between the germline ends. The CDR3 has 13 amino acids. Germline V gives CDR1 SEHNR, CDR2 FQNEAQ (reference sequence). CDR3 region: CASSLVWGETQYF. Here the CDR3 DNA reads TGTGCCAGCAGCTTAGTATGGGGAGAGACCCAGTACTTC.

This sequence joins TRBV11-2 and TRBJ2-1; D is possibly TRBD2 (5 bases). This CDR3 spans 13 amino acids. Trimming pared 4 bases from V and 8 bases from J, leaving 12 bases between. Germline V gene data show CDR1 as SGHAT and CDR2 as FQNNGV. The CDR3 spells CASSSIMDYEQFF. The CDR3 region has the DNA TGTGCCAGCAGCTCAATCATGGACTATGAGCAGTTCTTC.

J is TRBJ2-3 and V is TRBV14; 8 bases map to TRBD1. The CDR3 is made up of 15 amino acids. Germline-derived CDR1 and CDR2 are SGHDN and FVKESK. The ends lost 4 bases at V and 0 bases at J; junction bases unmatched: 3. The CDR3 DNA reads TGTGCCAGCAGCCGATGGACAGGGAGCACAGATACGCAGTATTTT. Translation: CASSRWTGSTDTQYF.

In the case of this clonotype: A read error may explain this, as a much larger clone is one base away. The rearrangement joins TRBV5-6 to TRBJ2-7; D tentatively reads TRBD1 or TRBD2 (5 bases each). Germline values: CDR1 SGHDT, CDR2 YYEEEE. Trimming took 3 bases from V and 5 from J, leaving 12 bases between them. This CDR3 is built from 13 residues. CDR3 protein: CASSWRTRDEQYF. CDR3 coding DNA: TGTGCCAGCAGCTGGAGGACAAGGGACGAGCAGTACTTC.

This clonotype appeared once. The chain employs TRBV2 and TRBJ1-5; D unresolved. The germline V and J ends were trimmed by 1 base and 4 bases, with 8 bases remaining between them. CDR1 and CDR2 from the germline V gene are SNHLY and FYNNEI. The CDR3 spans 14 residues. The CDR3: CASSEDGGNQPQHF. DNA for the CDR3: TGTGCCAGCAGTGAAGATGGCGGGAATCAGCCCCAGCATTTT.

As for this clonotype: One end of the junction fails to match germline, which may point to a read error. The V and J genes are TRBV28 and TRBJ2-7; TRBD1 agrees at 9 bases. This CDR3 region has 13 residues. Per germline, CDR1 MDHEN and CDR2 SYDVKM. DNA of the CDR3: TGTGCCAGCAGCCTGGGACAGGGCTACGAGCGGTACTTC. As protein: CASSLGQGYERYF.

A few counts support this clonotype. The CDR3 is CASSVLAGGGELFF. The CDR3 bases are TGTGCCAGCAGCGTATTAGCGGGGGGCGGGGAGCTGTTTTTT. The chain links TRBV9 to TRBJ2-2; 10 bases map to TRBD2. Trimming removed 1 base from V and 7 bases from J; junction bases left unmatched: 1. This CDR3 has 14 amino acids. Germline V CDR1 and CDR2: SGDLS, YYNGEE.

The V and J genes are TRBV11-2 and TRBJ2-5; D tentatively fits TRBD1 or TRBD2 (5 bases each). Germline V gives CDR1 SGHAT, CDR2 FQNNGV. V was cut by 3 bases and J by 0 bases, with 11 bases left in between. The CDR3 sequence is 15 residues long. CDR3 in amino acids: CASSFTGQYQETQYF. CDR3 sequence (DNA): TGTGCCAGCAGCTTTACGGGGCAGTACCAAGAGACCCAGTACTTC. Full variable domain (remainder filled in from reference TRBV11-2 and TRBJ2-5): EAGVAQSPRYKIIEKRQSVAFWCNPISGHATLYWYQQILGQGPKLLIQFQNNGVVDDSQLPKDRFSAERLKGVDSTLKIQPAKLEDSAVYLCASSFTGQYQETQYFGPGTRLLVL.

The rearrangement links TRBV20-1 to TRBJ2-2; possible D gene TRBD1, 6 bases. V dropped 5 bases and J dropped 6 bases, with 10 bases sitting between them. The CDR3 consists of 12 residues. Germline CDR1 reads DFQATT; CDR2 reads SNEGSKA (reference sequence). CDR3 nucleotide sequence: TGCAGTGCTCAGACAGGATCCGGGGAGCTGTTTTTT. This gives the protein CSAQTGSGELFF.

The chain combines TRBV7-2 with TRBJ1-2, with 10 bases aligning to TRBD1. Germline values: CDR1 SGHTA, CDR2 FQGNSA. The V gene end was trimmed by 4 bases and the J gene end by 7 bases; junction bases not matched to a gene: 9. This CDR3 has 15 residues. CDR3 bases: TGTGCCAGCAGCTCCCTAGTAGGACAGGGGGTTGGCTACACCTTC. Residues: CASSSLVGQGVGYTF.

This sequence joins TRBV13 and TRBJ2-7, with 7 bases matching TRBD2. J was trimmed by 7 bases and V by 5 bases; bases with no gene match: 11. The CDR3 loop spans 14 amino acids. Germline V CDR1 and CDR2: PRHDT, FYEKMQ (reference sequence). CDR3 DNA sequence: TGTGCCAGCAGCCCCCGGGGGGTTTCGGGTGAGCAGTACTTC. The encoded protein is CASSPRGVSGEQYF.

Here the CDR3 DNA reads TGTGCCAGCAGTTACCTCCGGGACACTTACACCGGGGAGCTGTTTTTT. Amino acids: CASSYLRDTYTGELFF. The rearrangement links TRBV6-5 to TRBJ2-2; possible D gene TRBD1, 6 bases. The ends were cut back, 2 bases at V and 3 bases at J, with 13 bases in the middle. The germline V gene has CDR1 MNHEY and CDR2 SVGAGI. There are 16 residues in the CDR3.

This sequence joins TRBV12-3 or TRBV12-4 and TRBJ2-3; TRBD1 aligns across 7 bases. CDR3 length: 17 residues. Trimming took 1 base from V and 0 from J; bases not matched to a gene: 7. The CDR3 DNA sequence: TGTGCCAGCAGTTTAGGGGACAGCAGTCTTAGCACAGATACGCAGTATTTT. Translated, it gives CASSLGDSSLSTDTQYF.

With respect to this clonotype: The junction departs from germline at one end; a sequencing error may be responsible. The rearrangement joins TRBV7-9 to TRBJ1-4; D might be TRBD1 (6 bases). CDR3 length equals 16 residues. The germline V gene encodes CDR1 SEHNR and CDR2 FQNEAQ (reference sequence). The CDR3 loop is CASSFAHRAPNEKLFF. DNA for the CDR3: TGTGCCAGTAGCTTCGCTCACAGGGCACCTAATGAAAAACTGTTTTTT. Supplemented by reference TRBV7-9 and TRBJ1-4, the full variable domain reads DTGVSQNPRHKITKRGQNVTFRCDPISEHNRLYWYRQTLGQGPEFLTYFQNEAQLEKSRLLSDRFSAERPKGSFSTLEIQRTEQGDSAMYLCASSFAHRAPNEKLFFGSGTQLSVL.

The rearrangement joins TRBV6-6 to TRBJ2-5; TRBD2 might be the D (6 bases). Trimming removed 0 bases at V and 5 bases at J, with 13 bases between. This CDR3 comprises 15 residues. Germline CDR1 is MNHNY and CDR2 is SVGAGI (reference sequence). Here the CDR3 reads CASSYSRRGGETQYF. The CDR3 nucleotides read TGTGCCAGCAGTTACTCCCGGAGGGGCGGGGAGACCCAGTACTTC.

CDR3 DNA sequence: TGTGCCAGCAGTGACGAGGCCCGCTACGAGCAGTACTTC. Translating gives CASSDEARYEQYF. The chain joins TRBV6-2 or TRBV6-3 to TRBJ2-5; D is unresolved. The J call may be mistaken, given a closer DNA end match to TRBJ2-7. CDR1 and CDR2 from the germline V gene are MNHEY and SVGEGT. The CDR3 is 13 residues long.

V usage is TRBV29-1 and J usage is TRBJ2-3, with D possibly matching TRBD1 (6 bases). Trimming stripped 2 bases from V and 4 bases from J, with 10 bases between. The CDR3 runs to 13 residues. CDR1 and CDR2 from the germline V gene are SQVTM and ANQGSEA. The CDR3 DNA follows: TGCAGCGTTGAAACAGGGTCTTCAGATACGCAGTATTTT. This encodes CSVETGSSDTQYF.